The subject of this entry is one TCR beta chain. This clone's antigen is unknown. Base qualities are missing; no much larger clone stands one base away. Donors were healthy HIV-negative adults with no recently reported acute infections or vaccinations. Every donor was a Caucasian adult residing in Nashville, Tennessee, USA. For unsorted samples, about 90 million PBMCs were counted and genomic DNA was extracted with the QIAamp DNA Blood Mini kit. After blood collection by leukapheresis, PBMCs were isolated using Ficoll-Histopaque density gradient centrifugation and then cryopreserved in the vapor phase of liquid nitrogen. The entry originates in a study of shared clonotypes between healthy human individuals (dated by TCRdb to 2020 to 2022). For the wider study: The cohort included a few men and a couple of women between 18 and 49 years of age. Leukapheresis yielded between about 0.85 and 9 billion PBMCs per donor. To increase sequencing depth and limit assay-specific biases, TCR repertoire library preparation and sequencing were carried out by different laboratories using diverse techniques. To estimate repertoire size and how much clonotypes are shared between individuals, the study performed deep sequencing of blood TCR repertoires from a handful of healthy adults.

The CDR3 holds 13 amino acids from the cysteine to the phenylalanine. Only the CDR3 portion is preserved as DNA: 39 bases, with reading frame beginning at the first base. Trimming removed 5 bases from V and 1 base from J, leaving 7 bases between the germline ends. The germline V gene sets CDR1 to MGHDK and CDR2 to SYGVNS. Using the deep immunoSEQ assay, multiplex PCR amplified TCR CDR3 regions from genomic DNA. Genomic DNA extracted from each cell subset was distributed evenly over all wells of several immunoSEQ 96-well plates, and each plate served as one replicate. For unsorted PBMC, 300 ng genomic DNA, equal to 30,000 or so T cell genomes, was loaded into each replicate PCR. Genomic DNA from unsorted PBMC was sequenced over ten immunoSEQ deep assay plates. Purified libraries were quantified with a Qubit 3.0 fluorometer, sized on a Bioanalyzer 2100, and re-quantified with the KAPA Library Quantification kit. Every immunoSEQ 96-well plate was sequenced on a separate single-read 150-cycle Illumina NextSeq 550 flow cell. The authors' pipeline ran thus. Because the immunoSEQ output held only junctional sequences and lacked quality scores, the filtering could not match the filtering applied to full-length reads. To assign V/J genes and CDR3, sequences were annotated against IMGT germline references using PyIR, a Python wrapper for IgBLAST v1.9. Reads were removed for weak V/J assignments (E-value above 1e-6), missing CDR3, stop codons, out-of-frame junctions, or ambiguous translated residues. A V3J clonotype was defined by an identical inferred V gene, J gene, and CDR3 amino acid sequence. Percentage overlap between repertoires was computed as shared unique clonotypes divided by the size of the smaller repertoire. Repertoire richness was assessed with RTK rarefaction, the Chao1 estimator, and Recon v2.1 estimates of unobserved clonotypes. In TCRdb, the immuneACCESS table is reduced to in-frame sequences with V and J assigned. These tables do not hold every clone; where another copy was compared, an unresolved V gene accounts for under half, and the others remain unexplained. V and J calls and clone size are as listed in that table; D and trimming were resolved from the DNA. Present in this sample are hundreds of thousands of clones, 70% to 80% of which were seen just once. Around 13% of the sample comes from the top ten.

Study-wide findings and limitations: Sampling was restricted to blood, and TCR repertoires in tissues likely differ from the TCR repertoires found in blood. Because the study included a small number of donors, the genetic and exposure-history diversity represented was limited. Pairwise subsampling led to the expectation that sequencing depth would affect the degree of clonotype sharing among donors.

This receptor was identified in a woman between 40 and 55 years old in good health. Some clones in this sample may be carry-over from other donors' samples. The sequenced sample was PBMCs. The sequence links TRBV25-1 to TRBJ2-3, with no confidently assigned D gene. The DNA is as follows: TGTGCCAGCAGTAGAAGGGGCACAGATACGCAGTATTTT. Translated, it gives CASSRRGTDTQYF.